In its sample, the clone carrying this TCR beta chain was seen many times. The sample belongs to a study of molecular identifiers for immune sequencing clone quantification. MiXCR, run by TCRdb on the PCR reads, gives a single entry per CDR3 protein. The sample shows 35,000 to 40,000 distinct CDR3 sequences, approximately 20% of them seen only once. The germline gives CDR1 MGHRA, CDR2 YSYEKL. The ends were cut back, 1 base at V and 1 base at J, with 17 bases in the middle. The CDR3 has 17 residues. The sequenced sample consisted of naive CD8+ T cells from blood, with Jurkat cell RNA spiked in. Subset indicated: FACS-sorted CD8+CD4-CCR7+CD45RA+ naive T cells. The receptor was isolated from a human donor in good health. Some libraries in this study had Jurkat cell RNA spiked in. The V and J genes are TRBV4-1 and TRBJ2-7, with a possible D match to TRBD1 (5 bases). This CDR3 reads CASSQANPTVPSYEQYF. For the CDR3, the DNA is TGCGCCAGCAGCCAAGCCAACCCGACAGTACCTTCCTACGAGCAGTACTTC.